The text below deals with one T cell receptor (beta chain). There are many counts of this clonotype. Its antigen target is currently unknown. No much larger clonotype is one base removed from it; base qualities were not supplied. cDNA was synthesized by template-switch 5'RACE using a primer with a 10-nucleotide random unique molecular identifier that tagged each TCR transcript. Each sequencing run produced over 160 million TCR-beta sequences covering 15-18 subjects. Total RNA was extracted with the RNeasy kit. Using the KAPA Real-time Library Amplification kit, TCR-beta VDJ regions were amplified with primers for the TCR constant region and the 5'RACE anchor. Sample indexes and Illumina adaptors were added in a first PCR, and a second PCR then increased library yield. After Ampure bead purification, the TCR product of roughly 650 bp was size-selected on a 2% E-gel SizeSelection system. Before pooling, library quality was checked on a Bioanalyzer, concentration was measured with Qubit, and libraries were quantified with the Kapa Library Quantification kit. An Illumina HiSeq 2500 was used to sequence the libraries paired-end at 2 x 150 bp. To increase sequence diversity, about 25-31% phiX was spiked into each library pool. As for the authors' bioinformatics: Quality-filtered reads were processed with the UMI-based MiGEC pipeline, and over 75% of raw TCR sequences were removed by the MiGEC pipeline during error correction. IMGT germline references were used for alignment of VDJ genes, and clonotypes were defined by a unique CDR3 amino acid sequence together with V-J genes. VDJtools evaluated clonal expansion, Shannon diversity and CDR3 relatedness (CalcPairwiseDistances, ClusterSamples); CLCbio workbench built phylogenetic trees. Clones with at least 8 unique UMIs were defined as expanded, with this threshold being based on coefficient-of-variation modelling across technical triplicates. TCRdb passed the public sequencing reads through fastp at Q25 and MiXCR, retaining productive beta sequences. Entries are consolidated by CDR3 protein sequence, retaining the most common genes and DNA. The V and J calls come from TCRdb's annotation, not from the publication. Here the sample has 66,000 or so distinct CDR3 sequences; 3.4% occur a single time. Clones ranked in the top ten supply around 3.6% of the sample.

The sample originates from a study of neurological immune-mediated disorders (dated by TCRdb to 2018 to 2020). General notes on the study: Among the roughly 34 multiple sclerosis patients, relapsing-remitting MS was present in some 31 and secondary progressive MS was present in 3. Using UMI-based sequencing, the study compared peripheral blood TCR-beta repertoires from patients with HTLV-I-associated myelopathy (HAM/TSP), patients with multiple sclerosis, and healthy controls. The 85 to 110 TCR-beta libraries included longitudinal samples, technical triplicates and paired sorted CD4+ and CD8+ T-cell subsets alongside PBMC samples. The cohort comprised about 71 subjects: 15 or so HAM/TSP patients, approximately 34 multiple sclerosis patients and about 20 healthy controls. General findings and caveats noted by the study authors: No identical CDR3 amino acid sequences were found to be shared among expanded clones across subjects, suggesting that TCR-beta repertoires were private in all groups. In phylogenetic analysis, the repertoires of 18 of 34 MS patients grouped into a cluster of related CDR3 sequences, which suggests a possible signature at the repertoire level. The highest TCR clonal expansion was observed in HAM/TSP patients, whereas the lowest was observed in MS patients, even when compared with healthy controls. The MS cluster showed no association with clinical or MRI features, and the authors stated that larger cohorts are needed.

Unsorted PBMC libraries were generated from 2 million PBMCs stored in RNAlater at -80 °C until RNA extraction. Multiple sclerosis patients were enrolled in a US clinical protocol evaluating disease progression by magnetic resonance imaging. PBMCs were separated from peripheral blood using Ficoll-Hypaque density gradient centrifugation and then cryopreserved in liquid nitrogen. V was cut back by 3 bases and J by 10 bases, leaving a gap of 13 bases between them. The germline V gene gives CDR1 as SGHRS and CDR2 as YFSETQ. The CDR3 covers 12 residues, taking in both the cysteine and the phenylalanine. Only the CDR3 part of the read is kept: 36 bases, read in frame from the first base.

This chain is built from TRBV5-1 and TRBJ1-2; possibly the D gene is TRBD1, per 5 matching bases. Material for sequencing was PBMCs. The clonotype comes from a man aged 40-49 years with multiple sclerosis. At the DNA level, the sequence is TGCGCCAGCAGCTCCGGGGGAGTTTTCTACACCTTC. The resulting protein is CASSSGGVFYTF.